The 6 T cell receptor beta chains listed next were all sequenced from one sample in a study of shared clonotypes between healthy human individuals. The data were produced by immunoSEQ multiplex PCR, yet TCRdb's version contains in-frame clones alone and is incomplete. The sample contains about 1.5 million clones, under 99% of which appear only once. Sequenced: naive CD4+ T cells sorted from blood. Subset indicated: CD45RA+ positively selected. These receptor sequences come from a young man in good health.

The chain uses TRBV13 and TRBJ2-1; D is possibly TRBD1 or TRBD2 (5 bases each). CDR1 is PRHDT and CDR2 is FYEKMQ in the germline V gene (reference sequence). This CDR3 has 15 amino acids. Between the trimmed V and J ends, which lost 5 bases and 9 bases, there was a span of 20 bases. This CDR3 is CASSAGQLGRTEQFF. CDR3 nucleotide sequence: TGTGCCAGCAGCGCAGGACAACTAGGTCGAACTGAGCAGTTCTTC.

This clone was recorded only once. The rearrangement links TRBV5-1 to TRBJ2-7, with TRBD1 matching 7 bases. CDR3 length equals 15 residues. The V gene's germline CDR1 is SGHRS and CDR2 YFSETQ. J lost 1 base, V lost 1 base, and 5 bases had no gene match. CDR3 residues: CASSLIAGGSYEQYF. CDR3 DNA sequence: TGCGCCAGCAGCTTGATCGCAGGGGGATCCTACGAGCAGTACTTC.

The chain joins TRBV28 to TRBJ1-5, with 9 bases lining up with TRBD1. CDR3 size: 12 residues. Germline loops: CDR1 MDHEN, CDR2 SYDVKM. The ends lost 4 bases at V and 13 bases at J; junction bases unmatched: 5. The DNA of the CDR3 is TGTGCCAGCAGTTCTACAGGGGGCGAACAGCATTTT. Encoded protein: CASSSTGGEQHF.

The chain uses TRBV6-6 and TRBJ2-2; D might be TRBD1 (6 bases). The CDR3 contains 12 residues. V was cut by 8 bases and J by 8 bases, with 12 bases left in between. The V gene's germline CDR1 is MNHNY and CDR2 SVGAGI (reference sequence). CDR3 sequence (DNA): TGTGCCAGCTTATGGGACAAGGGGGAGCTGTTTTTT. Translation gives CASLWDKGELFF.

This rearrangement joins TRBV29-1 to TRBJ2-3, with TRBD2 matching over 11 bases. Per the germline V gene, CDR1 is SQVTM and CDR2 is ANQGSEA. V shed 6 bases and J 1 base; nucleotides not matched to a gene: 9. The CDR3 totals 16 residues. As DNA, the CDR3 is TGCAGCGTCGGTCCGCTAGCGGGAGGCCGCACAGATACGCAGTATTTT. Residues: CSVGPLAGGRTDTQYF.

The V and J genes are TRBV28 and TRBJ1-2; TRBD1 matches at 8 bases. Germline V lookup: CDR1 MDHEN, CDR2 SYDVKM. The CDR3 consists of 14 residues. The ends lost 5 bases at V and 5 bases at J; junction bases unmatched: 7. DNA for the CDR3: TGTGCCAGCAGTGGAGGGGACAGGCGGTATGGCTACACCTTC. Amino acid sequence: CASSGGDRRYGYTF.